The 24 T cell receptor beta chains given below trace back to one sample, sequenced in a study of CD8+CD57+ T cells in acquired aplastic anemia. Template material for TCR beta VDJ and CDR3 profiling consisted of genomic DNA. One entry per CDR3 protein, called by TCRdb with MiXCR from the reads. The sample lists a few hundred thousand distinct CDR3 sequences, around three fifths occurring once. Sequenced input: sorted CD4+, CD8+, or CD8+CD57+ T cells (not recorded which) from PBMCs. All receptors derive from a human donor with severe aplastic anemia or a healthy control (not recorded which).

This clonotype was seen only a few times. A single base separates this from a much larger clone, so it may be a read error. The chain is built from TRBV19 and TRBJ1-3; tentative D call: TRBD1 (5 bases). CDR3 size: 14 residues. Germline V CDR1 and CDR2: LNHDA, SQIVND (reference sequence). The CDR3 DNA is TGTGCCAGTAGTATTCGGGGCTCTGGAAACACCGTATATTTT. It codes for CASSIRGSGNTVYF. The full variable domain, its missing parts supplied by reference TRBV19 and TRBJ1-3, is DGGITQSPKYLFRKEGQNVTLSCEQNLNHDAMYWYRQDPGQGLRLIYYSQIVNDFQKGDIAEGYSVSREKKESFPLTVTSAQKNPTAFYLCASSIRGSGNTVYFGEGSWLTVV.

In regard to this clonotype: The conserved phenylalanine or tryptophan is not found at the CDR3 terminus, so this likely reflects a read error. The V call is TRBV5-5, the J call TRBJ2-7; D gene ambiguous. The germline CDR1 and CDR2 sequences are SGHKS and YYEKEE (reference sequence). V lost 4 bases, J lost 2 bases, and 10 bases lay in between. The CDR3 spans 13 residues. CDR3 nucleotides: TGTGCCAGCAGCCAAGAGGCAACCTACGAGCAGTACTCC. Amino acid sequence: CASSQEATYEQYS.

The genes are TRBV19 and TRBJ2-7; no definite D call. Germline V gives CDR1 LNHDA, CDR2 SQIVND (reference sequence). Trimming took off 3 bases at V and 5 bases at J, with 14 bases between the two ends. The CDR3 is 14 amino acids. CDR3 region: CASSIRRSNHEQYF. Here the CDR3 DNA reads TGTGCCAGTAGTATTCGGCGCAGCAACCACGAGCAGTACTTC.

This clonotype has just one count. The rearrangement links TRBV24-1 to TRBJ2-3; no clear D gene. This CDR3 comprises 15 residues. The germline V and J ends were trimmed by 8 bases and 1 base, with 15 bases remaining between them. The germline V gene encodes CDR1 KGHDR and CDR2 SFDVKD. In DNA form, the CDR3 reads TGTGCCACCAAAACGTCCCCTGGGGGCACAGATACGCAGTATTTT. Encoded protein: CATKTSPGGTDTQYF.

This clonotype has a handful of counts. This chain links TRBV2 with TRBJ1-6; the match to TRBD1 covers 8 bases. The CDR3 length is 15 residues. V shed 8 bases and J 11 bases; nucleotides not matched to a gene: 14. The V gene's germline CDR1 is SNHLY and CDR2 FYNNEI. CDR3 in amino acids: CASSLGPLQGAPLHF. The CDR3 DNA reads TGTGCCAGCTCCTTGGGTCCATTACAGGGGGCACCCCTCCACTTT.

This clonotype showed up many times. The rearrangement joins TRBV5-4 to TRBJ1-6, with D maybe TRBD1 (6 bases). Germline V gene sequence: CDR1 SGHNT, CDR2 YYREEE (reference sequence). This CDR3 spans 14 amino acids. Trimming cost V 3 bases and J 6 bases, with 10 bases left between them. CDR3 loop: CASSWEQGNSPLHF. Here the CDR3 DNA reads TGTGCCAGCAGCTGGGAACAGGGTAATTCACCCCTCCACTTT. The full variable domain, with the rest looked up from reference TRBV5-4 and TRBJ1-6, is ETGVTQSPTHLIKTRGQQVTLRCSSQSGHNTVSWYQQALGQGPQFIFQYYREEENGRGNFPPRFSGLQFPNYSSELNVNALELDDSALYLCASSWEQGNSPLHFGNGTRLTVT.

The chain employs TRBV11-3 and TRBJ1-1; D is uncertain. V was trimmed by 1 base and J by 10 bases, leaving 16 bases between them. Germline CDR1 is SGHNT and CDR2 is YENEEA. The CDR3 spans 14 residues. CDR3 amino acids: CASSLGSAPVGAFF. The CDR3 region has the DNA TGTGCCAGCAGCTTAGGGTCTGCCCCGGTCGGAGCTTTCTTT.

This clonotype was picked up many times. The chain uses TRBV6-6 and TRBJ2-2; 9 nucleotides line up with TRBD1. Germline V gene lookup returns CDR1 MNHNY and CDR2 SVGAGI (reference sequence). CDR3 length: 15 residues. The junction had 5 bases not matched to a gene; V was cut back by 5 bases and J by 4 bases. The CDR3 DNA follows: TGTGCCAGCAGTAGGGACAGGGCTGGCACCGGGGAGCTGTTTTTT. Protein sequence: CASSRDRAGTGELFF.

In the case of this clonotype: An end of the junction differs from the germline gene, which may be a read error. The chain combines TRBV29-1 with TRBJ2-1, with no clear D. The CDR3 has 8 amino acids. Germline loops: CDR1 SQVTM, CDR2 ANQGSEA. The DNA for the CDR3 is TGCAGCGTCAATGAGCAGTCCTTT. Translating it yields CSVNEQSF.

A word on this clonotype: This sequence may be a read error, since a much larger clone differs from it by one base. The rearrangement joins TRBV6-5 to TRBJ2-5; D is perhaps TRBD1 or TRBD2 (5 bases each). This CDR3 is built from 13 residues. Germline V gives CDR1 MNHEY, CDR2 SVGAGI. The CDR3 loop is CAGSRGRRETQYF. Here the CDR3 DNA reads TGTGCCGGCAGTCGGGGACGGCGCGAGACCCAGTACTTC.

Turning to this clonotype: A junction boundary mismatches the germline segment, possibly from a read error. The chain couples TRBV5-1 to TRBJ1-3; D gene ambiguous. Germline V gene data show CDR1 as SGHRS and CDR2 as YFSETQ. This CDR3 has 15 amino acids. The CDR3 region is CASSWQAGTGNTIYF. In DNA, the CDR3 is TGTGCCAGCAGCTGGCAAGCGGGGACTGGAAACACCATATATTTT.

CDR3 amino acids: CASSFSGDGISGFGYTF. In nucleotides, the CDR3 is TGCGCCAGCAGCTTCTCAGGGGACGGGATTTCTGGATTTGGCTACACCTTC. The chain couples TRBV5-1 to TRBJ1-2, with D possibly matching TRBD1 (6 bases). CDR3 length: 17 amino acids. V lost 2 bases and J 7 bases, leaving 24 bases between the germline ends. The germline gives CDR1 SGHRS, CDR2 YFSETQ.

The rearrangement links TRBV25-1 to TRBJ1-4; maybe TRBD1 (6 bases). Germline-derived CDR1 and CDR2 are MGHDK and SYGVNS. Trimming cost V 3 bases and J 5 bases, with 10 bases left between them. The CDR3 is 14 amino acids. CDR3 in amino acids: CASSDGQQNEKLFF. Written as DNA, the CDR3 is TGTGCCAGCAGTGACGGACAGCAAAATGAAAAACTGTTTTTT.

The chain employs TRBV2 and TRBJ1-2; weak D call: TRBD1 (5 bases). The CDR3 covers 14 residues. Trimming removed 4 bases at V and 5 bases at J, with 14 bases between. Germline V CDR1 and CDR2: SNHLY, FYNNEI. The CDR3 nucleotides read TGTGCCAGCAGTGCAGAGCGGGGCGGATATGGCTACACCTTC. It is translated as CASSAERGGYGYTF. The whole variable domain, filled in from reference TRBV2 and TRBJ1-2, reads EPEVTQTPSHQVTQMGQEVILRCVPISNHLYFYWYRQILGQKVEFLVSFYNNEISEKSEIFDDQFSVERPDGSNFTLKIRSTKLEDSAMYFCASSAERGGYGYTFGSGTRLTVV.

This clonotype was detected ten times or more. The genes are TRBV20-1 and TRBJ1-2; D is undetermined. The CDR3 is 13 amino acids. In germline, CDR1 is DFQATT, CDR2 SNEGSKA (reference sequence). V shed 0 bases and J shed 5 bases, with 10 bases lying between them. CDR3 sequence (DNA): TGCAGTGCTAGAGAAGACGGCTTATATGGCTACACCTTC. It codes for CSAREDGLYGYTF.

This clonotype was seen many times. The chain links TRBV20-1 to TRBJ1-1; D possibly corresponds to TRBD1 (6 bases). The length of the CDR3 is 13 residues. Germline CDR1 and CDR2: DFQATT and SNEGSKA (reference sequence). Trimming cost V 6 bases and J 0 bases, with 11 bases left between them. CDR3 residues: CSARTDMNTEAFF. CDR3 DNA: TGCAGTGCCCGGACAGACATGAACACTGAAGCTTTCTTT.

V usage is TRBV29-1 and J usage is TRBJ1-2; D possibly corresponds to TRBD1 (5 bases). The V and J ends lost 3 bases and 2 bases respectively, with 13 bases between them. Germline loops: CDR1 SQVTM, CDR2 ANQGSEA. The length of the CDR3 is 14 residues. CDR3 residues: CSVEVWDGNYGYTF. The CDR3 nucleotides are TGCAGCGTTGAGGTCTGGGACGGAAACTATGGCTACACCTTC.

The chain joins TRBV20-1 to TRBJ2-5; possibly TRBD1 for D (5 bases). The CDR3 has 13 amino acids. Germline V lookup: CDR1 DFQATT, CDR2 SNEGSKA (reference sequence). The V end lost 3 bases, the J end lost 1 base, and 9 bases lay between the germline ends. The CDR3 DNA is TGCAGTGCTAGGAGGACAACCCAAGAGACCCAGTACTTC. Translation gives CSARRTTQETQYF.

This chain uses TRBV6-1 with TRBJ2-7, with D possibly being TRBD1 (5 bases). V lost 1 base and J 2 bases, leaving 12 bases between the germline ends. The CDR3 has 15 amino acids. Looked up from germline, CDR1 is MNHNS and CDR2 is SASEGT. This CDR3 is CASSEVTGEAYEQYF. CDR3 bases: TGTGCCAGCAGTGAAGTAACAGGAGAGGCCTACGAGCAGTACTTC.

The J gene is TRBJ2-1, the V gene TRBV20-1, with 14 bases fitting TRBD2. With 6 bases clipped from V and 5 bases from J, the junction kept 3 bases outside the gene matches. This CDR3 has 14 residues. Germline-derived CDR1 and CDR2 are DFQATT and SNEGSKA (reference sequence). This CDR3 reads CSALGLAGDNEQFF. The CDR3 DNA reads TGCAGTGCCCTGGGACTAGCGGGGGACAATGAGCAGTTCTTC.

The chain links TRBV19 to TRBJ2-2, with TRBD1 matching over 7 bases. There are 16 residues in the CDR3. V lost 9 bases, J lost 1 base, and 11 bases stayed unmatched. Per germline, CDR1 LNHDA and CDR2 SQIVND (reference sequence). The CDR3 loop is CASGNRGAQNTGELFF. As DNA, the CDR3 is TGTGCCAGCGGGAACAGGGGCGCGCAGAACACCGGGGAGCTGTTTTTT.

This sequence joins TRBV7-6 and TRBJ2-2, with D perhaps being TRBD1 or TRBD2 (5 bases each). V was cut by 1 base and J by 0 bases, with 12 bases left in between. Per germline, CDR1 SGHVS and CDR2 FNYEAQ. The CDR3 is 17 residues long. CDR3 protein: CASSLGGPGTNTGELFF. The CDR3 coding sequence is TGTGCCAGCAGCTTAGGGGGACCGGGAACGAACACCGGGGAGCTGTTTTTT.

The chain carries TRBV7-6 and TRBJ1-3, with D tentatively TRBD1 (6 bases). Germline assignment: CDR1 SGHVS and CDR2 FNYEAQ. Trimming pared 8 bases from V and 4 bases from J, leaving 15 bases between. The CDR3 is 14 residues long. CDR3 DNA: TGTGCCAGCTCACCAGGGGCAAGAGGAAACACCATATATTTT. Translating it yields CASSPGARGNTIYF. The complete variable domain, with remaining parts taken from reference TRBV7-6 and TRBJ1-3, reads GAGVSQSPRYKVTKRGQDVALRCDPISGHVSLYWYRQALGQGPEFLTYFNYEAQQDKSGLPNDRFSAERPEGSISTLTIQRTEQRDSAMYRCASSPGARGNTIYFGEGSWLTVV.

Points on this clonotype: One end of the junction is discordant with germline, which a read error may explain. This chain links TRBV7-8 with TRBJ2-5, with 7 bases fitting TRBD2. The CDR3 has 14 amino acids. Germline V lookup: CDR1 SGHVS, CDR2 FQNEAQ. The CDR3 loop reads CASSIGGYQETQYF. The CDR3 nucleotides read TGCGCCAGCAGCATCGGGGGGTACCAAGAGACCCAGTACTTC.